The T cell receptor (beta chain) described here comes from a study of patients and donors after allogeneic stem cell transplantation. This clonotype was seen many times. This CDR3 is 15 amino acids long. V was shortened by 6 bases and J by 0 bases, with 14 bases between the two germline ends. The germline V gene has CDR1 SGHRS and CDR2 YFSETQ. Using its own MiXCR run on the RT-PCR reads, TCRdb lists one record per CDR3 protein. The sample lists more than 850,000 distinct CDR3 sequences, over 15% seen once, with about 6% in the top ten. This clonotype was sampled from a human donor who was either an allogeneic HSCT recipient or a stem cell or donor lymphocyte infusion donor (not recorded which). It is not recorded whose cells these are; they may come from a transplant donor. V usage is TRBV5-1 and J usage is TRBJ2-3; tentative D call: TRBD2 (5 bases). The sample comprised blood, either unsorted or a sorted T cell fraction (not recorded which). This CDR3 is CASNSGLASTDTQYF. CDR3 nucleotide sequence: TGCGCCAGCAACAGCGGCCTAGCTAGCACAGATACGCAGTATTTT.